A selection of T cell receptor beta chains follows, all from one sample in a study of quantifying T cell responses using KT2 cells. MiXCR, applied by TCRdb to the UMI-ligation and nested PCR reads, yields one record per CDR3 protein. Here the sample spans some 41,000 distinct CDR3 sequences, about 15% being singletons. The sample was PBMCs spiked with cells of the T cell clone KT2. The source of these receptors is a human donor. Both conserved end residues are part of each CDR3. D genes are given only for firm matches. Part of the rows lack a size; the others show once, few, many or a class for expanded clones.

J | size | D | V | DNA | CDR3
TRBJ2-1 | - | TRBD2 | TRBV18 | TGTGCCAGCTCACGAGGACTAGCGGGAGGGCCGTCGTCCTACAATGAGCAGTTCTTC | CASSRGLAGGPSSYNEQFF
TRBJ2-3 | many | - | TRBV7-2 | TGTGCCAGCAGCTTAGCAGCCGCTGCCTCGCAGTATTTT | CASSLAAAASQYF
TRBJ1-1 | - | - | TRBV30 | TGTGCCTGGAGGTCAGGCCTGAACACTGAAGCTTTCTTT | CAWRSGLNTEAFF
TRBJ2-3 | - | TRBD2 | TRBV6-9 | TGTGCCAGCAGTTATTCTGAGAGGTTGCGGGGGGATGGGACAGATACGCAGTATTTT | CASSYSERLRGDGTDTQYF
TRBJ2-1 | - | - | TRBV11-3 | TGTGCCAGCAGCTTTGTAGCGTCCAAGGGGGATGAGCAGTTCTTC | CASSFVASKGDEQFF
TRBJ2-2 | few | - | TRBV3-1 | TGTGCCAGCAGCGGGGCAGTTACGAACACCGGGGAGCTGTTTTTT | CASSGAVTNTGELFF
TRBJ1-4 | few | - | TRBV6-5 | TGTGCCAGCAGCCTAATACCCCCTGACGGGGGGGTGGGTTTTCCCAGGGACGAAAAACTGTTTTTT | CASSLIPPDGGVGFPRDEKLFF
TRBJ2-1 | many | - | TRBV6-5 | TGTGCCAGCAGTAAATCCGGGAGCTCCTACAATGAGCAGTTCTTC | CASSKSGSSYNEQFF
TRBJ2-5 | many | - | TRBV2 | TGTGCCAGCAGTGAAGCGCGGGGATGGGGGCAAGAGACCCAGTACTTC | CASSEARGWGQETQYF
TRBJ2-3 | - | - | TRBV4-2 | TGTGCCAGCAGCCAAGGGGTAGAATTCGCAGATACGCAGTATTTT | CASSQGVEFADTQYF
TRBJ1-2 | few | - | TRBV5-5 | TGTGCCAGCAGCTTTCCCGGAACTAACTATGGCTACACCTTC | CASSFPGTNYGYTF
TRBJ2-3 | - | - | TRBV4-1 | TGCGCCAGCAGGAACCACTTGGAGGGTAGGGCAGATACGCAGTATTTT | CASRNHLEGRADTQYF
TRBJ2-7 | - | - | TRBV2 | TGTGCCAGCAGTAGTAGCGCTACCACCTACGAGCAGTACTTC | CASSSSATTYEQYF
TRBJ2-3 | - | TRBD2 | TRBV7-2 | TGTGCCAGCAGATCTAGCGGGAGGGCCACAGATACGCAGTATTTT | CASRSSGRATDTQYF
TRBJ2-2 | - | - | TRBV7-8 | TGTGCCAGCACCCTACGGGCAATTGCGAACACCGGGGAGCTGTTTTTT | CASTLRAIANTGELFF
TRBJ2-7 | few | TRBD2 | TRBV27 | TGTGCCAGCAGTTTCGGAGCGGGGGGGGGGACCTACGAGCAGTACTTC | CASSFGAGGGTYEQYF
TRBJ2-5 | few | TRBD2 | TRBV7-2 | TGTGCCAGCAGCTTTGTTGGCGGGAGGGCCGGTGAGACCCAGTACTTC | CASSFVGGRAGETQYF
TRBJ2-3 | - | - | TRBV2 | TGTGCCAGCAGGGGGCAAAGTTACCGCACAGATACGCGGTATTTT | CASRGQSYRTDTRYF
TRBJ1-1 | few | TRBD1 | TRBV6-1 | TGTGCCAGCAGTGAAGTCGAGACAGGGGTGGCTTTCTTT | CASSEVETGVAFF
TRBJ2-1 | many | TRBD2 | TRBV2 | TGTGCCAGTGTGGGACTAGCGGGAGGGATTGGTGAGCAGTTCTTC | CASVGLAGGIGEQFF
TRBJ1-1 | few | - | TRBV16 | TGTGCCAGCAGCCAATGGAGGGCGCCAGCTTTCTTT | CASSQWRAPAFF
TRBJ1-1 | few | - | TRBV6-2/TRBV6-3 | TGTGCCAGCAGTCCCGGACGGCCGAACACTGAAGCTTTCTTT | CASSPGRPNTEAFF
TRBJ2-1 | - | - | TRBV18 | TGTGCCAGCTCACCGACATACAATGAGCAGTTCTTC | CASSPTYNEQFF
TRBJ2-7 | few | TRBD1 | TRBV5-1 | TGCGCCAGCAGCTTGTCCGGGACAGGGGCCCGGGGCGAGCAGTACTTC | CASSLSGTGARGEQYF
TRBJ2-1 | many | TRBD1 | TRBV20-1 | TGCAGTGCTAAAACGGGACAGGGATACAATGAGCAGTTCTTC | CSAKTGQGYNEQFF
TRBJ2-3 | many | - | TRBV12-3/TRBV12-4 | TGTGCCAGCAGGGGAGATACGCAGTATTTT | CASRGDTQYF
TRBJ2-3 | few | - | TRBV4-2 | TGTGCCAGCAGCCAAGAAGGGACCCCGGGGGTGAATACGCAGTATTTT | CASSQEGTPGVNTQYF
TRBJ1-6 | - | - | TRBV5-1 | TGCGCCAGCAGCCGGGCAGCAAATTCACCCCTCCACTTT | CASSRAANSPLHF
TRBJ2-3 | few | - | TRBV7-2 | TGTGCCAGCAGTCGGGGGCGGGGCCTAGGCACAGATACGCAGTATTTT | CASSRGRGLGTDTQYF
TRBJ2-1 | many | TRBD2 | TRBV14 | TGTGCCAGCAGCCCCCAGCTCGACGGGGGGGCCTACTACAATGAGCAGTTCTTC | CASSPQLDGGAYYNEQFF
TRBJ2-1 | few | TRBD2 | TRBV28 | TGTGCCAGCAGTTTGGCTGGACTAGCCCGCAATGAGCAGTTCTTC | CASSLAGLARNEQFF
TRBJ1-1 | - | - | TRBV10-2 | TGCGCCAGCAGGGATACAGGTCACACTGAAGCTTTCTTT | CASRDTGHTEAFF
TRBJ2-2 | few | - | TRBV6-2/TRBV6-3 | TGTGCCAGCAAGCAATTCATGAACACCGGGGAGCTGTTTTTT | CASKQFMNTGELFF
TRBJ1-5 | few | TRBD1 | TRBV7-8 | TGTGCCAGCAGCCCAGGCCGGGACAGAAGTCAGCCCCAGCATTTT | CASSPGRDRSQPQHF
TRBJ1-5 | - | - | TRBV21-1 | TGTGCCAGGGATCCCTCCGGGCCCCCTACATTTAGAGGCAATCAGCCCCAGCATTTT | CARDPSGPPTFRGNQPQHF
TRBJ1-1 | few | - | TRBV4-1 | TGCGCCAGCAGCCAAGATAGGGGCAATCTGAACACTGAAGCTTTCTTT | CASSQDRGNLNTEAFF
TRBJ1-1 | few | - | TRBV14 | TGTGCCAGCAGCCAACAAACTCAGGGTCGCGCTTTCTTT | CASSQQTQGRAFF
TRBJ1-4 | - | - | TRBV18 | TGTGCCAGCACCCCCCAGGGGAGCCGGGAAAAACTGTTTTTT | CASTPQGSREKLFF
TRBJ1-3 | - | - | TRBV27 | TGTGCCAGCAGTGTGGGCCCAGGGGGAAACACCATATATTTT | CASSVGPGGNTIYF
TRBJ2-7 | - | - | TRBV6-6 | TGTGCCAGCAGTTTTGGGCAGCACTACGAGCAGTACTTC | CASSFGQHYEQYF
TRBJ2-3 | few | TRBD2 | TRBV30 | TGTGCCTGGAGTGTAGGGAATCTAGCGGCTAGCACAGATACGCAGTATTTT | CAWSVGNLAASTDTQYF
TRBJ2-3 | - | - | TRBV4-3 | TGCGCCAGCAGCCGTTACTTCCGGAGCACAGATACGCAGTATTTT | CASSRYFRSTDTQYF
TRBJ2-3 | - | TRBD2 | TRBV20-1 | TGCAGTGCTAGATATATTCCTAGCGCGGGGGCAGATACGCAGTATTTT | CSARYIPSAGADTQYF
TRBJ1-3 | few | - | TRBV7-2 | TGTGCCAGCAGCTTAGTCAGCGGCCCTAGCTCTGGAAACACCATATATTTT | CASSLVSGPSSGNTIYF
TRBJ1-5 | many | - | TRBV2 | TGTGCCAGCGGCCGGGAGATGAAGAATCAGCCCCAGCATTTT | CASGREMKNQPQHF
TRBJ2-2 | few | - | TRBV5-6 | TGTGCCAGCAGCTTGGGCAGGAACACCGGGGAGCTGTTTTTT | CASSLGRNTGELFF
TRBJ1-1 | few | TRBD1 | TRBV29-1 | TGCAGCGTCCCTGGCTCGGGACAGGGGGCAGTAACTGAAGCTTTCTTT | CSVPGSGQGAVTEAFF